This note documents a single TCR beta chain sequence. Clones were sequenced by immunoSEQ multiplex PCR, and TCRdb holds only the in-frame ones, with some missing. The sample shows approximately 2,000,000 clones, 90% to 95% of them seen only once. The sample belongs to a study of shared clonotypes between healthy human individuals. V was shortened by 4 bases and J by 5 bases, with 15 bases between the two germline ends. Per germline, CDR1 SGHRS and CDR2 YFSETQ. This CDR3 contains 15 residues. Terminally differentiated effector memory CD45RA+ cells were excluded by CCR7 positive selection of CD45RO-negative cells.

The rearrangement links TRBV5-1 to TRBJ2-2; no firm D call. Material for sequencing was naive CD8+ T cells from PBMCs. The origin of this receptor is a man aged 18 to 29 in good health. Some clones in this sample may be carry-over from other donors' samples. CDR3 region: CASSGPMLGTGELFF. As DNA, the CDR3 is TGCGCCAGCAGCGGGCCAATGCTGGGTACCGGGGAGCTGTTTTTT.